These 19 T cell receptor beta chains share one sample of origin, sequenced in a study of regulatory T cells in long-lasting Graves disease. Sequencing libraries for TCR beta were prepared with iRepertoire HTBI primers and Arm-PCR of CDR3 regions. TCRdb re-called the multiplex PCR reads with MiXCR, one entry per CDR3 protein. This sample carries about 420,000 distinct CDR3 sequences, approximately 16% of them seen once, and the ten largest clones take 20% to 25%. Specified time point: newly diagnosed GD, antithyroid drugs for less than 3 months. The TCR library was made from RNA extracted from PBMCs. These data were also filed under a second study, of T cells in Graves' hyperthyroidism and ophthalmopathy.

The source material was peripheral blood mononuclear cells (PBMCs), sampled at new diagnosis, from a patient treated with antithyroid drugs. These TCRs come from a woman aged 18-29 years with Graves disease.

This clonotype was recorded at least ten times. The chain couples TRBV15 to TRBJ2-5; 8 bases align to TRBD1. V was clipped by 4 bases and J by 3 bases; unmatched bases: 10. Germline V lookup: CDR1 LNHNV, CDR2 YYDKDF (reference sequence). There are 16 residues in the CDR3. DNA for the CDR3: TGTGCCACCAGCATACTCGACAGGGGCCAGAAAGAGACCCAGTACTTC. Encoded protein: CATSILDRGQKETQYF.

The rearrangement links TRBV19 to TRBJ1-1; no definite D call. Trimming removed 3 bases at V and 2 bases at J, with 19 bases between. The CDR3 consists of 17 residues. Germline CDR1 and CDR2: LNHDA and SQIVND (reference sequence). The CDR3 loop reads CASSIPYRGSINTEAFF. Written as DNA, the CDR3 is TGTGCCAGTAGTATCCCATACCGAGGCTCGATTAACACTGAAGCTTTCTTT.

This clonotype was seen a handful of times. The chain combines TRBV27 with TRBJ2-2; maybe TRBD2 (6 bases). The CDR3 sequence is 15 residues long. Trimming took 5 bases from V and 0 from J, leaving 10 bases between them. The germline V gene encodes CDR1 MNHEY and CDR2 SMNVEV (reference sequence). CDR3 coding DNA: TGTGCCAGCAGTCGGCGACTAGCGAACACCGGGGAGCTGTTTTTT. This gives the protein CASSRRLANTGELFF.

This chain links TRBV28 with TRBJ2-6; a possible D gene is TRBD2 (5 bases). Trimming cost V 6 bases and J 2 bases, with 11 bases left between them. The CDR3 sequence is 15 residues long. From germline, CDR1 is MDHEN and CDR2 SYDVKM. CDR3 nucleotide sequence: TGTGCCAGCAGGCTCCCGGGGACTGGGGCCAACGTCCTGACTTTC. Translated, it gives CASRLPGTGANVLTF.

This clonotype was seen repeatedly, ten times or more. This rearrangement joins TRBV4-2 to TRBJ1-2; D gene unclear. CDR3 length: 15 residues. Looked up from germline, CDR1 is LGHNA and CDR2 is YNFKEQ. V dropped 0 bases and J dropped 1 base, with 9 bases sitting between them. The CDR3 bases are TGTGCCAGCAGCCAAGAATGGGCAGTTAACTATGGCTACACCTTC. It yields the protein CASSQEWAVNYGYTF.

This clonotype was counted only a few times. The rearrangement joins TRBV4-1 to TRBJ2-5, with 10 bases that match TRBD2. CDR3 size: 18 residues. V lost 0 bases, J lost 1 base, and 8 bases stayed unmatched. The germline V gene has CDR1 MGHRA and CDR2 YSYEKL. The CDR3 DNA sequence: TGCGCCAGCAGCCAAGAGGTCTCTAGCGGGGGTATCCAAGAGACCCAGTACTTC. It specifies CASSQEVSSGGIQETQYF.

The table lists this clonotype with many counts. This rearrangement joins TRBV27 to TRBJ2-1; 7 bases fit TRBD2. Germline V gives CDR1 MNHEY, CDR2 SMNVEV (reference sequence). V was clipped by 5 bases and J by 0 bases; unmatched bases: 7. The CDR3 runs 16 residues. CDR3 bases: TGTGCCAGCAGTCTAACTAGCGCGAGCTCCTACAATGAGCAGTTCTTC. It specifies CASSLTSASSYNEQFF.

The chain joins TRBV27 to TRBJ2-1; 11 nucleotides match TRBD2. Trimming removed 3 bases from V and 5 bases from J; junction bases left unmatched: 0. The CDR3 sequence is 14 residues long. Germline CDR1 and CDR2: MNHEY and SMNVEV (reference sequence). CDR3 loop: CASSFSGRDNEQFF. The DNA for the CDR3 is TGTGCCAGCAGTTTTAGCGGGAGGGACAATGAGCAGTTCTTC.

For the CDR3, the DNA is TGTGCCAGCAGTAGGACAGTAAACACCGGGGAGCTGTTTTTT. The encoded protein is CASSRTVNTGELFF. The chain recombines TRBV12-3 or TRBV12-4 with TRBJ2-2; weak D call: TRBD1 (6 bases). V lost 5 bases to trimming and J lost 2 bases, with 9 bases between them. The CDR3 extends over 14 amino acids.

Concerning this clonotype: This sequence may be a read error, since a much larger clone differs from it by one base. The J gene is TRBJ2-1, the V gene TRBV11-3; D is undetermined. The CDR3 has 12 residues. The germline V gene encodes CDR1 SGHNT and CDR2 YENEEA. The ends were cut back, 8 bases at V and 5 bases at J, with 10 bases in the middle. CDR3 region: CASQLAHNEQFF. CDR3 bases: TGTGCCAGCCAGCTCGCCCACAATGAGCAGTTCTTC.

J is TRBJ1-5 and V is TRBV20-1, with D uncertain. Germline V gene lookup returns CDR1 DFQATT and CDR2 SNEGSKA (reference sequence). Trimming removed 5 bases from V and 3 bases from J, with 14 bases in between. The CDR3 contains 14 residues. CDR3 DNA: TGCAGTGCTCCTTTACAGTCTTCCAATCAGCCCCAGCATTTT. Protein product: CSAPLQSSNQPQHF.

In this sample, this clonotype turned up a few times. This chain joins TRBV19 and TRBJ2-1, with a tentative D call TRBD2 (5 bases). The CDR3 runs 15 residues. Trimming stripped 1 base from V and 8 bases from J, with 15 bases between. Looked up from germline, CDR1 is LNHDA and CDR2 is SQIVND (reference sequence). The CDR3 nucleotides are TGTGCCAGTAGTATAGGGGTTAGCCCAGCGGATGAGCAGTTCTTC. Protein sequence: CASSIGVSPADEQFF.

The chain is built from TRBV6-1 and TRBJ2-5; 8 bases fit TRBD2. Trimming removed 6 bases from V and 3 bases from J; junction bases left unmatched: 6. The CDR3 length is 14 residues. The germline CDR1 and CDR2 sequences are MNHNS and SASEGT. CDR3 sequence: CASSTGGPEETQYF. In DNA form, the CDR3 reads TGTGCCAGCAGCACGGGAGGGCCGGAAGAGACCCAGTACTTC.

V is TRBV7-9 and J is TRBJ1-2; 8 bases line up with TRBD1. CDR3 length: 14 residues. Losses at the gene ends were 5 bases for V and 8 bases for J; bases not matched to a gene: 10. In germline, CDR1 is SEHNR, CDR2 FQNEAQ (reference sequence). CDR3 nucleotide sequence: TGTGCCAGCAGCAAGACAGGGGTCGTAGGGGGCTACACCTTC. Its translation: CASSKTGVVGGYTF.

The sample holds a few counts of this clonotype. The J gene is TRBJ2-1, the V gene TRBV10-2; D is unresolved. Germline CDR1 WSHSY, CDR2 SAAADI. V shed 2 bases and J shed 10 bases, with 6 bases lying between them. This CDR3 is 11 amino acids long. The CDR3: CASSEPSEQFF. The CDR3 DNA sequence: TGCGCCAGCAGTGAGCCGAGCGAGCAGTTCTTC.

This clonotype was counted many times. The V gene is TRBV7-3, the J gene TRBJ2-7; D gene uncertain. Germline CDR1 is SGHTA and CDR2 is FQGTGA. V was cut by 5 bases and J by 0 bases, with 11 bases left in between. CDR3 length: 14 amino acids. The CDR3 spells CASSPGKGSYEQYF. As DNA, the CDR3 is TGTGCCAGCAGCCCAGGAAAAGGCTCCTACGAGCAGTACTTC.

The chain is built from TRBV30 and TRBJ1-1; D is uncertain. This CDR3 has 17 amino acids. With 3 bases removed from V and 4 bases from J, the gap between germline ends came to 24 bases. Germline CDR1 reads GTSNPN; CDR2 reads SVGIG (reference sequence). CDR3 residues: CAWSDEGGVRIGTEAFF. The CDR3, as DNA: TGTGCCTGGAGCGATGAGGGCGGGGTGAGGATTGGCACTGAAGCTTTCTTT.

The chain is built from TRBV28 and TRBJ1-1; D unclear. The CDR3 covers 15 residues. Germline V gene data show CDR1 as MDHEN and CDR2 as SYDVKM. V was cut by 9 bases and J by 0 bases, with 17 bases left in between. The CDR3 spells CASPPSPGVNTEAFF. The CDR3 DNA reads TGTGCCAGTCCTCCTTCCCCCGGGGTGAACACTGAAGCTTTCTTT.

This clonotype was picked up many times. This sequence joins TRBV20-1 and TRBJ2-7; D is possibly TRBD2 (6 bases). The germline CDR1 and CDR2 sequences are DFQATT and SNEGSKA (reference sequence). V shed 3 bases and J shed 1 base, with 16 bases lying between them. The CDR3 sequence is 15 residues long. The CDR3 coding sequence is TGCAGTGCTAGGCAACGGAGGGCCAGGTCCTACGAGCAGTACTTC. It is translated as CSARQRRARSYEQYF.